The entry below gives a single T cell receptor (beta chain) sequence along with its context. Its matching antigen is unknown. The data stem from a study of cytomegalovirus exposure and HLA in healthy donors. Whole-study findings and limits: There were a few CMV-associated chains whose specificity for CMV antigens was confirmed in vitro.

The PCR was carried out with 60 Vbeta primers and 13 Jbeta primers. Assay used: immunoSEQ multiplex PCR; TCRdb lists only in-frame clones, some missing. This table holds 150,000 to 180,000 clones, around 80% found once. V shed 3 bases and J shed 2 bases, with 14 bases lying between them. The CDR3 consists of 15 residues. Per germline, CDR1 KGHSH and CDR2 LQKENI. Material for sequencing was PBMCs. The TCR was taken from a woman aged 40 to 55 in good health and CMV-seropositive. The genes are TRBV18 and TRBJ2-7, with D tentatively TRBD2 (5 bases). CDR3 in amino acids: CASSPSDGEPYEQYF. The CDR3 nucleotides are TGTGCCAGCTCACCCTCGGACGGGGAGCCCTACGAGCAGTACTTC.